The T cell receptor (beta chain) described here comes from a study of blood T cell repertoires in COVID-19 (dated by TCRdb to between 2020 and 2021). Study-wide context: Samples covering the acute and convalescent phases of COVID-19 were provided by collaborators in the United States, Italy and Spain. The prospective study material was composed of cDNA or gDNA derived from T cells, B-cell-depleted T cells, or PBMCs. Deeply sampled blood TCRbeta repertoires from subjects exposed to, actively infected with, or recovered from COVID-19 were included in the dataset. The repertoires were released in a freely available public database intended as a resource for research on the immune response to SARS-CoV-2. The samples were drawn from two sources: the first 160 participants of the ongoing ImmuneRACE study, and over 950 subjects contributed by 6 global collaborators. Nearly every sample came with metadata listing a de-identified subject ID, COVID-19 status, age in years and sex. HLA class I and class II types, where available, came from metadata supplied by the sample provider rather than from assay-based typing.

TCRbeta CDR3 regions were amplified from genomic DNA by means of the immunoSEQ Assay, a bias-controlled multiplex PCR. From the authors' description of their analysis: Within the assay, amplification of reference gene primers was used to estimate how many nucleated cells each sample contained. To quantify the absolute abundance of each unique TCRbeta CDR3 rearrangement, sequence reads were collapsed and filtered. For each sample, productive Simpson clonality was calculated as the square root of Simpson's diversity index over productive rearrangements. The clones in this table, taken by TCRdb from immuneACCESS, are in-frame only. Not every clone is retained; where verified, under half of the shortfall comes from an unresolved V gene, and the cause of the rest is unknown. V, J and clone size are taken as reported in that table, and D and trimming were inferred from the DNA itself. The sample table records some 220,000 clones; around 83% of these occur just once. Roughly 5.5% of the sample lies in the top ten.

One collaborating source in Seattle enrolled patients while the patients were actively infected and followed the patients over time throughout the course of disease. Collaborating institutions collected whole blood in K2EDTA tubes following their own protocols. For TCRbeta analysis, collaborators shipped samples in one of three forms: frozen whole blood, isolated PBMCs, or DNA extracted from either of those sample types. As regards this clone: No antigen is known for it. Within one base of it there is no much larger clone, and no base qualities were kept.

Points the paper makes about the study in general: The quantity of clinical and demographic metadata differed by source and by participant and was supplied without curation.

CDR1 and CDR2 were assigned from the germline V gene as SNHLY and FYNNEI. Germline trimming: 7 bases from V, 8 bases from J; junction bases outside gene matches: 13. The CDR3 goes from the cysteine to the phenylalanine over 15 residues. The CDR3 DNA has 45 bases and is translated from base 1. Sequencing was carried out using peripheral blood. The source of this sequence is a woman aged 65 to 85 with COVID-19, enrolled during active disease. The chain joins TRBV2 to TRBJ2-1, with TRBD1 matching 8 junction bases. The CDR3 region: CASNLDRAQGYEQFF. The DNA is as follows: TGTGCCAGCAATTTGGACAGGGCTCAAGGGTATGAGCAGTTCTTC.